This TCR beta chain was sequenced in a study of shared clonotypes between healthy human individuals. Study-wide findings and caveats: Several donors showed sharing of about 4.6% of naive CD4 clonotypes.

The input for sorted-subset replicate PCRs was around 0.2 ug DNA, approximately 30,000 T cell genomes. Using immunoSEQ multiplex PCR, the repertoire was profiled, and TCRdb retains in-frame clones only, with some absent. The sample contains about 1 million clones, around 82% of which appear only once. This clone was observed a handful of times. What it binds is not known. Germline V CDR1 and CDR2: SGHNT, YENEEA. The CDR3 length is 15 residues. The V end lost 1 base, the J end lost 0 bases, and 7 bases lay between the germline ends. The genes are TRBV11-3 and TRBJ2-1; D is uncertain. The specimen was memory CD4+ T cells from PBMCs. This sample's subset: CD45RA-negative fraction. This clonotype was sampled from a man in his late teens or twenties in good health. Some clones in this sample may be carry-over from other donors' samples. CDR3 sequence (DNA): TGTGCCAGCAGCTTAGTTCCGGGCTCCTACAATGAGCAGTTCTTC. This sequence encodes CASSLVPGSYNEQFF. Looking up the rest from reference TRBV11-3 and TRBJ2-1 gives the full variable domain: EAGVVQSPRYKIIEKKQPVAFWCNPISGHNTLYWYLQNLGQGPELLIRYENEEAVDDSQLPKDRFSAERLKGVDSTLKIQPAELGDSAVYLCASSLVPGSYNEQFFGPGTRLTVL.